This T cell receptor (beta chain) derives from a study of early T cells in non-severe SARS-CoV-2 infection. This clonotype was counted between two and nine times. The junction had 1 base not matched to a gene; V was cut back by 1 base and J by 0 bases. The CDR3 runs 16 residues. CDR1 and CDR2 (germline): LGHDT, YNNKEL (reference sequence). TCRdb reanalysed the 5' RACE reads using MiXCR and keeps one entry per CDR3 protein. The data hold tens of thousands of distinct CDR3 sequences, with about 9.4% observed a single time. The receptor comes from an adult who was a healthcare worker with PCR-confirmed SARS-CoV-2 infection or an uninfected control (not recorded which). The chain recombines TRBV3-1 with TRBJ2-2; 8 positions match TRBD1. The sequencing input was whole blood. CDR3 nucleotides: TGTGCCAGCAGCCAAGGGACAGGGTCGAACACCGGGGAGCTGTTTTTT. It encodes CASSQGTGSNTGELFF.